This TCR beta chain was observed in a study of human T cells and chemical hapten exposure. The germline gives CDR1 DFQATT, CDR2 SNEGSKA (reference sequence). The trim removed 0 bases at V and 7 bases at J, leaving 6 bases unmatched. This CDR3 region has 15 residues. This clonotype was counted a few times. Time point denoted: pre-sensitization, week 0. Documented treatment: therapeutic diphenylcyclopropenone sensitization with weekly scalp DPC. Total RNA was extracted from unfractionated whole blood. The drawing of blood occurred before each patch test was applied. TCRdb re-derived calls from the RACE reads in MiXCR, one entry per CDR3 protein. Of approximately 32,000 distinct CDR3 sequences detected, 10% to 15% appear once; the ten largest clones hold around 1.9%.

Specimen: whole blood, collected in connection with sensitization to the hapten diphenylcyclopropenone (DPC). The gene calls are TRBV20-1 and TRBJ2-7; TRBD2 agrees at 13 bases. The origin of this receptor is a woman between 40 and 50 years old with alopecia areata. Some clones in this sample may be carry-over from other donors' samples. CDR3 nucleotides: TGCAGTGCTAGAGAACTAGCGGGAGGGCTAGGGGAGCAGTACTTC. This codes for CSARELAGGLGEQYF.